In its sample, the clone carrying this T cell receptor (beta chain) was seen many times. The data were obtained in a study of regulatory T cells in long-lasting Graves disease. This CDR3 region has 15 residues. Germline CDR1 SEHNR, CDR2 FQNEAQ (reference sequence). Trimming took 3 bases from V and 1 from J, leaving 12 bases between them. Arm-PCR with iRepertoire HTBI primers amplified the CDR3 regions for these TCR beta libraries. In TCRdb, the multiplex PCR reads were re-called with MiXCR into one record per CDR3 protein. The sample consists of roughly 470,000 distinct CDR3 sequences, less than 25% of them appearing once. Time point meaning: persistent/refractory GD, antithyroid drugs over 5 years with positive TRAb. With RNA extracted from PBMCs as input, the TCR library was made.

This TCR derives from a female donor with Graves disease. The rearrangement joins TRBV7-9 to TRBJ1-1, with D possibly being TRBD1 (6 bases). Material: peripheral blood mononuclear cells (PBMCs), obtained when the disease was refractory, from a patient treated with antithyroid drugs. CDR3 bases: TGTGCCAGCAGCTTCGACGGGACACCGAACACTGAAGCTTTCTTT. It yields the protein CASSFDGTPNTEAFF.